The clone carrying this TCR beta chain occurred a few times. Its antigen is unknown. Produced via immunoSEQ multiplex PCR; TCRdb's table is partial and in-frame only. The table shows about 83,000 clones, with approximately 84% occurring only once. CDR1 SGHRS and CDR2 YFSETQ come from the germline V gene. The V gene end was trimmed by 0 bases and the J gene end by 14 bases; junction bases not matched to a gene: 4. There are 13 residues in the CDR3. The data are from a study of OX40 agonist ivuxolimab in advanced cancers. Study-wide background: The eligibility criteria allowed prior anti-PD-1, anti-PD-L1 or anti-CTLA-4 therapy, and 40% had some. Three patients, one with hepatocellular carcinoma and two with cutaneous melanoma, achieved partial responses.

Findings and caveats of the study: Averaged across samples, CD8+ T cells carried more expanded clones than CD4+ did.

The chain carries TRBV5-1 and TRBJ2-1, with TRBD2 matching over 11 bases. The sequencing here drew on CD4+ or CD8+ T cells sorted from blood, taken in a trial of the OX40 agonist ivuxolimab. This sequence was found in an adult with an advanced solid tumor such as melanoma, head and neck, liver or kidney cancer. This CDR3 is CASSLETSGKEFF. In DNA, the CDR3 is TGCGCCAGCAGCTTGGAGACTAGCGGGAAAGAGTTCTTC.